Listed below are T cell receptor beta chains from one sample, sequenced in a study of cytomegalovirus exposure and HLA in healthy donors. Generated by immunoSEQ multiplex PCR, the TCRdb table keeps only in-frame clones and is missing some. The sample lists 130,000 to 150,000 clones; 74% were seen once. Sequencing was done on a sample of PBMCs. These receptors came from a man between 18 and 29 years old in good health and CMV-seropositive. Both conserved end residues are part of each CDR3. The D gene is left open where the match is weak. Clone size is stated in some rows and not others, as once, few, many or a class when expanded.

d_call,v_call,clone_size,j_call,cdr3_nt,cdr3_aa
TRBD1,TRBV29-1,few,TRBJ2-7,TGCAGCGTTGGGTCGTTTAAACGGGACAGCTCCTACGAGCAGTACTTC,CSVGSFKRDSSYEQYF
TRBD2,TRBV6-5,-,TRBJ2-1,TGTGCCAGCAGTTACGCCGGTATGAGCGGGGGGGAGCAGTTCTTC,CASSYAGMSGGEQFF
-,TRBV12-5,-,TRBJ1-1,TGTGCTAGTGGTTTGGAGGGGTTTGAAGCTTTCTTT,CASGLEGFEAFF
-,TRBV5-6,-,TRBJ2-5,TGTGCCAGCAGCTTGTACCGGTTGGGACTCTATGAGACCCAGTACTTC,CASSLYRLGLYETQYF
-,TRBV6-6,-,TRBJ2-1,TGTGCCAGCAGAGCGGGTCCCCTACACAATGAGCAGTTCTTC,CASRAGPLHNEQFF
-,TRBV6-6,once,TRBJ2-3,TGTGCCAGCAGTTACTACAGGGATACAGATACGCAGTATTTT,CASSYYRDTDTQYF
TRBD2,TRBV6-6,once,TRBJ2-2,TGTGCCAGCAAGGATCTAGCGGGAGGCTATAACGGGGAGCTGTTTTTT,CASKDLAGGYNGELFF
TRBD1,TRBV5-1,-,TRBJ1-5,TGCGCCAGCAGCTTGGGACAGGGGGATCAGCCCCAGCATTTT,CASSLGQGDQPQHF
-,TRBV4-3,-,TRBJ2-7,TGCGCCAGCAGCCAAGCGAGGGGGACACAGACCTACGAGCAGTACTTC,CASSQARGTQTYEQYF
TRBD2,TRBV29-1,-,TRBJ2-7,TGCAGCGTTGAGAGTCAGGGCGGGAGCGAGCAGTACTTC,CSVESQGGSEQYF
-,TRBV5-1,once,TRBJ1-3,TGCGCCAGCAGCCTCCAGGGAAACACCATATATTTT,CASSLQGNTIYF
-,TRBV9,-,TRBJ1-1,TGTGCCAGCAGCGTGAGGGCCTTTAGCACTGAAGCTTTCTTT,CASSVRAFSTEAFF
TRBD1,TRBV4-3,-,TRBJ1-4,TGCGCCAGCAGCCAAGTGCCCGGACAGGGACCAAAACTGTTTTTT,CASSQVPGQGPKLFF
TRBD1,TRBV10-2,-,TRBJ1-2,TGCGCCAGCAGTGAGTACCCGGGACAGGGCTACACCTTC,CASSEYPGQGYTF
TRBD2,TRBV7-3,-,TRBJ2-4,TGTGCCAGCAGCCCGGGGACTAGCTCGGGCATTCAGTACTTC,CASSPGTSSGIQYF
TRBD1,TRBV5-1,-,TRBJ1-1,TGCGCCAGCAGCTCGGGACAGGCGGGTAGGAACACTGAAGCTTTCTTT,CASSSGQAGRNTEAFF
-,TRBV6-1,-,TRBJ2-4,TGTGCCAGCAGTGCCCCTGCGCAGGGGATGGCCAAAAACATTCAGTACTTC,CASSAPAQGMAKNIQYF
TRBD1,TRBV11-2,few,TRBJ2-7,TGTGCCAGCCGGGGACAGGGCGCCTCCTACGAGCAGTACTTC,CASRGQGASYEQYF
TRBD2,TRBV30,few,TRBJ2-7,TGTGCCTGGTTATCGAAGGGACTAGCGGGAGCTCTGGTTACCTACGAGCAGTACTTC,CAWLSKGLAGALVTYEQYF
TRBD1,TRBV28,-,TRBJ1-4,TGTGCCAGCAGCCCGGGGACAGCGTTTAATGAAAAACTGTTTTTT,CASSPGTAFNEKLFF
-,TRBV6-1,-,TRBJ1-3,TGTGCCAGCAGGTCAGGTGGAAACACCATATATTTT,CASRSGGNTIYF
TRBD2,TRBV7-3,-,TRBJ2-5,TGTGCCAGCAGCTCTGGGACTAGCGGGGGAGAGACCCAGTACTTC,CASSSGTSGGETQYF
-,TRBV21-1,-,TRBJ2-7,TGTGCCAGCAGCTGGGGGGGTCTCGGCGAGCAGTACTTC,CASSWGGLGEQYF
TRBD1,TRBV5-5,-,TRBJ1-5,TGTGCCAGCAGCTTGGCAGGGGGCGCCAGCAATCAGCCCCAGCATTTT,CASSLAGGASNQPQHF
TRBD1,TRBV28,-,TRBJ1-2,TGTGCCAGCAGCTTCTACCGGGACAGGGGGCAGGGCTATGGCTACACCTTC,CASSFYRDRGQGYGYTF
TRBD1,TRBV5-1,-,TRBJ1-4,TGCGCCAGCAGCTCCGGGACAGGGACTGAAAAACTGTTTTTT,CASSSGTGTEKLFF